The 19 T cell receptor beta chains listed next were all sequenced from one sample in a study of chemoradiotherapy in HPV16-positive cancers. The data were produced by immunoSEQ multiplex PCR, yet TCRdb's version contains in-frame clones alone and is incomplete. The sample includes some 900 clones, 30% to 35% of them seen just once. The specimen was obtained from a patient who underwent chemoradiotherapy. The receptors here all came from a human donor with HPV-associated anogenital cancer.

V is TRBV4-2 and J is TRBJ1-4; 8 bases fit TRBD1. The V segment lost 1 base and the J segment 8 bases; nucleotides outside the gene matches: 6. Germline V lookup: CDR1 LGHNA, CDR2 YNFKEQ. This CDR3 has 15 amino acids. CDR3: CASSQGQGRGEKLFF. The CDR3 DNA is TGTGCCAGCAGCCAAGGACAGGGGCGCGGCGAAAAACTGTTTTTT.

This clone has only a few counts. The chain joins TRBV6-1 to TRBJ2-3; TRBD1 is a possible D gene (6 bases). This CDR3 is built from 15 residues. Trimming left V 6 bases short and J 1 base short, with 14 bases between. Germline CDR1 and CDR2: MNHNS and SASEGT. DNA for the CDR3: TGTGCCAGCAGAGATACAGGGTATGGCACAGATACGCAGTATTTT. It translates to CASRDTGYGTDTQYF.

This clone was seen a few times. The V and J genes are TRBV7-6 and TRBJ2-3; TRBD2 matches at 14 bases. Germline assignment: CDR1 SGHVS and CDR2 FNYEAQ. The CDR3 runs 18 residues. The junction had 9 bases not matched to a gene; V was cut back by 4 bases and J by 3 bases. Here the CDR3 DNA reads TGTGCCAGCAGCTCACCCGCCGGGACTAGCGGGGGTACAGATACGCAGTATTTT. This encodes CASSSPAGTSGGTDTQYF.

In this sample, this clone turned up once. CDR3 loop: CASSFVGSGELFF. CDR3 DNA sequence: TGCGCCAGCAGCTTTGTTGGGTCCGGGGAGCTGTTTTTT. The chain is built from TRBV5-1 and TRBJ2-2; D is ambiguous. The germline CDR1 and CDR2 sequences are SGHRS and YFSETQ. Trimming left V 2 bases short and J 6 bases short, with 8 bases between. The CDR3 contains 13 residues.

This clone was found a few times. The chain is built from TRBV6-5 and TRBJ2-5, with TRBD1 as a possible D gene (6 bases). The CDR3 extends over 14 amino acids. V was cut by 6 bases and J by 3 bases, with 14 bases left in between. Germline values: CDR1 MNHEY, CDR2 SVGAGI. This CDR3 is CASSLEDSEETQYF. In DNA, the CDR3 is TGTGCCAGCAGCCTTGAGGACAGCGAAGAGACCCAGTACTTC.

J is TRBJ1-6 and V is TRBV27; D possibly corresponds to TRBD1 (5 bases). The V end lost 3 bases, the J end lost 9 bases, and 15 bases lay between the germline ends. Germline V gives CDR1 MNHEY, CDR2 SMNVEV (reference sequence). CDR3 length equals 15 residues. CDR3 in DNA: TGTGCCAGCAGTTTGGAAGGGGAGATTAGTTCACCCCTCCACTTT. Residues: CASSLEGEISSPLHF.

The CDR3 loop is CAWSDGARTYEQYF. DNA for the CDR3: TGTGCCTGGAGTGACGGGGCCAGAACCTACGAGCAGTACTTC. The chain combines TRBV30 with TRBJ2-7; D is tentatively TRBD1 or TRBD2 (5 bases each). Trimming stripped 1 base from V and 2 bases from J, with 12 bases between. Per the germline V gene, CDR1 is GTSNPN and CDR2 is SVGIG (reference sequence). This CDR3 is 14 amino acids long.

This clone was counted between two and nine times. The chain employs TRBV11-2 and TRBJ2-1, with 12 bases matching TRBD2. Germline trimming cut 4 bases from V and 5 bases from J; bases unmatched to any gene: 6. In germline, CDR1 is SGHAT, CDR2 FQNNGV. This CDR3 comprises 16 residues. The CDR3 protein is CASSSWTSGADNEQFF. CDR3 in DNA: TGTGCCAGCAGCTCTTGGACTAGCGGGGCTGACAATGAGCAGTTCTTC.

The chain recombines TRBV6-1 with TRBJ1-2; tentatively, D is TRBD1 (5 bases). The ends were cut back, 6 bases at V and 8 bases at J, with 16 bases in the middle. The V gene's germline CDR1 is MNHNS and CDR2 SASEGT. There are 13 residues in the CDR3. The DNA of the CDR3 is TGTGCCAGCAGCAGGGCGAGGGCGGGGGGCTACACCTTC. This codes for CASSRARAGGYTF.

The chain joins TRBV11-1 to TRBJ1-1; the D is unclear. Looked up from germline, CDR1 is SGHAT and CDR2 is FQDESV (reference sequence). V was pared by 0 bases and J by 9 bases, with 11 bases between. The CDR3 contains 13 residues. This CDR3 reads CASSLAGAEKAFF. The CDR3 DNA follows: TGTGCCAGCAGCTTAGCGGGAGCGGAAAAAGCTTTCTTT. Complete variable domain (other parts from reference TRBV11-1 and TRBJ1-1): EAEVAQSPRYKITEKSQAVAFWCDPISGHATLYWYRQILGQGPELLVQFQDESVVDDSQLPKDRFSAERLKGVDSTLKIQPAELGDSAMYLCASSLAGAEKAFFGQGTRLTVV.

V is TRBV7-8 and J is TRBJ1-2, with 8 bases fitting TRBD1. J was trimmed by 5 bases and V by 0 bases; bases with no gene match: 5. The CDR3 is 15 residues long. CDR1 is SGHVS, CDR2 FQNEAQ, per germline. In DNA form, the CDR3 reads TGTGCCAGCAGCTTAGCGCGGAGACAGGGGTATGGCTACACCTTC. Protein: CASSLARRQGYGYTF.

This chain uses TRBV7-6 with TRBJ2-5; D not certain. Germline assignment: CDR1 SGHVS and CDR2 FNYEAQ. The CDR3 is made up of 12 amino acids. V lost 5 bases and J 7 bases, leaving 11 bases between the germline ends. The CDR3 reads CASSTPPGTQYF. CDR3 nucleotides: TGTGCCAGCAGCACACCGCCTGGGACCCAGTACTTC.

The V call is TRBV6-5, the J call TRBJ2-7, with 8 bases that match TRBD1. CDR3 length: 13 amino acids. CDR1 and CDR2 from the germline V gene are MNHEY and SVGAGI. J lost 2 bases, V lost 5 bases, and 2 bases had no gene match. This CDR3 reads CASSGTGTYEQYF. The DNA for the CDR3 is TGTGCCAGCAGTGGGACAGGAACCTACGAGCAGTACTTC.

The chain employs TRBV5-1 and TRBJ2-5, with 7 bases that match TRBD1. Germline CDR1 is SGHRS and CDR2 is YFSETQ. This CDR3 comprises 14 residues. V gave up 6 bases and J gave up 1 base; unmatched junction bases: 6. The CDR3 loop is CASTLGQAQETQYF. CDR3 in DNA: TGCGCCAGCACCCTAGGACAGGCCCAAGAGACCCAGTACTTC.

CDR3 sequence: CASRSGQGRNEQFF. The CDR3, as DNA: TGTGCCAGCCGCTCGGGACAGGGGAGGAATGAGCAGTTCTTC. This sequence joins TRBV2 and TRBJ2-1, with 10 bases identical to TRBD1. Germline V gene lookup returns CDR1 SNHLY and CDR2 FYNNEI. The CDR3 extends over 14 amino acids. The trim removed 8 bases at V and 7 bases at J, leaving 8 bases unmatched. Filled out from reference TRBV2 and TRBJ2-1, the complete variable domain reads EPEVTQTPSHQVTQMGQEVILRCVPISNHLYFYWYRQILGQKVEFLVSFYNNEISEKSEIFDDQFSVERPDGSNFTLKIRSTKLEDSAMYFCASRSGQGRNEQFFGPGTRLTVL.

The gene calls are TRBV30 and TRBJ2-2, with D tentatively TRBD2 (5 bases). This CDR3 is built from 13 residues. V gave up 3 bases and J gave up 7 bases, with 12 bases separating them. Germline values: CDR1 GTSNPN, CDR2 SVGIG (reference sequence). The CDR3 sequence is CAWRDGRDGELFF. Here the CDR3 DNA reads TGTGCCTGGAGGGACGGCCGGGACGGGGAGCTGTTTTTT.

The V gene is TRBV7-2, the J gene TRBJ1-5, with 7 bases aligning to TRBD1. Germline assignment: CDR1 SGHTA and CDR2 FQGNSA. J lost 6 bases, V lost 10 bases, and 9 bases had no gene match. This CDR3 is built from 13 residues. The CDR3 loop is CATRQGSSQPQHF. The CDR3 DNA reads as TGTGCCACTAGACAGGGTTCTAGTCAGCCCCAGCATTTT.

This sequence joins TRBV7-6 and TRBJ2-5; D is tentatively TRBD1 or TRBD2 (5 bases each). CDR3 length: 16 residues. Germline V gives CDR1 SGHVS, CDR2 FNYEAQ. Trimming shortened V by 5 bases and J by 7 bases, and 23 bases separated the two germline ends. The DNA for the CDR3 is TGTGCCAGCAGCCCCATGCAAGGAGAGGGGAGCATGACCCAGTACTTC. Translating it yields CASSPMQGEGSMTQYF.

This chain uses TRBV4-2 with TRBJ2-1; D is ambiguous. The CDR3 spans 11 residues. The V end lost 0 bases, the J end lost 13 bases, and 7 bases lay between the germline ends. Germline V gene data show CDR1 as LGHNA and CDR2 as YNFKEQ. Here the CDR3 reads CASSQESNQFF. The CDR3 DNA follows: TGTGCCAGCAGCCAAGAATCGAATCAGTTCTTC.